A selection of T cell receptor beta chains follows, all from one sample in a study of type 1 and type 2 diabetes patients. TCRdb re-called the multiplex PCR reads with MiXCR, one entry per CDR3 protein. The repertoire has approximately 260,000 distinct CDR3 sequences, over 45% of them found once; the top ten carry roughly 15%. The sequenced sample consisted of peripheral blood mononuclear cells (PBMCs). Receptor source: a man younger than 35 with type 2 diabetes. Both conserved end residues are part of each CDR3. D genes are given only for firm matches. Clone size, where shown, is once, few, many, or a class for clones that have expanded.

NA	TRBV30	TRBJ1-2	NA	TGTGCCTGGAGTGTACCCATTCGCTACACCTTC	CAWSVPIRYTF
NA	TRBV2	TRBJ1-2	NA	TGTGCCAGCAGTGAGTTTAGGCAGGGAACGGACGGCTACACCTTC	CASSEFRQGTDGYTF
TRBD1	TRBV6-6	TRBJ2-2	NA	TGTGCCAGCAGTTATACAGGGACAGGCAACACCGGGGAGCTGTTTTTT	CASSYTGTGNTGELFF
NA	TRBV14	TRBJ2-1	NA	TGTGCCAGCAGCCAACAATCCTACAATGAGCAGTTCTTC	CASSQQSYNEQFF
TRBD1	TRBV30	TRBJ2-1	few	TGTGCCTGGACAGGGACAGGCTTCGATGAGCAGTTCTTC	CAWTGTGFDEQFF
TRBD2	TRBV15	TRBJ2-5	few	TGTGCCACCAGCGCGGGGGGGTCGGAGACCCAGTACTTC	CATSAGGSETQYF
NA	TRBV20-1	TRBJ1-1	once	TGCAGTTCTAATCGGGGGACTTACACTGAAGCTTTCTTT	CSSNRGTYTEAFF
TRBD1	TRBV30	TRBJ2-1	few	TGTGCCCGCCGGGACAGGGGGCCCAATGAGCAGTTCTTC	CARRDRGPNEQFF
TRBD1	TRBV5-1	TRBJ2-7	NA	TGCGCCAGCAGCTTTGAAGGGACAGGGGCCTACGAGCAGTACTTC	CASSFEGTGAYEQYF
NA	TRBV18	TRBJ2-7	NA	TGTGCCAGCTCACCCAGGGAGCTCTACGAGCAGTACTTC	CASSPRELYEQYF
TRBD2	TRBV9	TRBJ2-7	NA	TGTGCCAGCAGCTTAGAGGGGACTATCGACGAGCAGTACTTC	CASSLEGTIDEQYF
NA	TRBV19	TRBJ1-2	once	TGTGCCAGTAGTATCGGGGAGAACTATGGCTACACCTTC	CASSIGENYGYTF
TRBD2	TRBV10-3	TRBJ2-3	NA	TGTGCCATCAGTGAGATAGCGGGAGGGCCGGATACGCAGTATTTT	CAISEIAGGPDTQYF
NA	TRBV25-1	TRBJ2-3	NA	TGTGCCAGCAGTTTATTAGTGGGGCCAGATACGCAGTATTTT	CASSLLVGPDTQYF
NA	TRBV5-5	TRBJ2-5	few	TGTGCCAGCAGCTTGGGTGGGCCTCGGGAGACCCAGTACTTC	CASSLGGPRETQYF
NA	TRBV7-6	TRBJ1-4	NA	TGTGCCAGCAGCCTTACTCAAACAGGGCTTGGGGAAAAACTGTTTTTT	CASSLTQTGLGEKLFF
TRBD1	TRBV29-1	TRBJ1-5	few	TGCAGCGTTGGTGGGCAGGGGGCGAATCAGCCCCAGCATTTT	CSVGGQGANQPQHF
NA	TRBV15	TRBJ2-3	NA	TGTGCCACCAGGGAGTTTGAAGGAGATACGCAGTATTTT	CATREFEGDTQYF
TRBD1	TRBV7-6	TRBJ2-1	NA	TGTGCCAGCAGCCCGGGACAGGGGGGGGGAAGTGAGCAGTTCTTC	CASSPGQGGGSEQFF
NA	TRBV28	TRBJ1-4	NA	TGTGCCAGCGGAAAGGGGGTAGACTTTGAAAAACTGTTTTTT	CASGKGVDFEKLFF
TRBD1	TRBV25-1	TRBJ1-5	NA	TGTGCCAGCAGTGAACCCGGACAGGGGTTTCAGCCCCAGCATTTT	CASSEPGQGFQPQHF
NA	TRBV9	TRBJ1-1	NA	TGTGCCAGCAGCGCGGGGGCGACAGGGAACACTGAAGCTTTCTTT	CASSAGATGNTEAFF
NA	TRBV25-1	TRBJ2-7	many	TGTGCCAGCAGTGAACTCGGACAAAAGGGCTCCTACGAGCAGTACTTC	CASSELGQKGSYEQYF
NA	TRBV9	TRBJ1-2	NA	TGTGCCAGCAGCCCGACCCTGGTAGGGGGGCACGGCTACACCTTC	CASSPTLVGGHGYTF
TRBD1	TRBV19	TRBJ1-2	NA	TGTGCCAGTAGTACCTCAGGGGGTGCCCACTATGGCTACACCTTC	CASSTSGGAHYGYTF
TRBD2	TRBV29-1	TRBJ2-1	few	TGCAGCTCCCGCCTAGCGGACAATGAGCAGTTCTTC	CSSRLADNEQFF
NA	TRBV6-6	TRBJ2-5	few	TGTGCCAGCAGTTACTCAGGCGAGACCCAGTACTTC	CASSYSGETQYF
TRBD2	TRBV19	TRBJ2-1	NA	TGTGCCAGTAGCACATCTAGCGGCAGCTCCTACAATGAGCAGTTCTTC	CASSTSSGSSYNEQFF
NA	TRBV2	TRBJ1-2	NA	TGTGCCAGCGGAAATCCAGGCTATGGCTACACCTTC	CASGNPGYGYTF
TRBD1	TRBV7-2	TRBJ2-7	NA	TGTGCCACCCATTCAGGGGGCTCCTACGAGCAGTACTTC	CATHSGGSYEQYF
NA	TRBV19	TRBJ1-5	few	TGTGCCAGTACAGCAGGGGTTAATCAGCCCCAGCATTTT	CASTAGVNQPQHF
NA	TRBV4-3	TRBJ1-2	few	TGCGCCAGCAGCCCAGGCACCAGACAGACGACTTATGGCTACACCTTC	CASSPGTRQTTYGYTF
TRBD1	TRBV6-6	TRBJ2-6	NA	TGTGCCAGCACCGACCGGACAGGGAAAGTCTCTGGGGCCAGCGTCCTGACTTTC	CASTDRTGKVSGASVLTF
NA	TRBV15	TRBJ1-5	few	TGTGCCACCAGCAGACGGGGGCGGACGAGCAATCAGCCCCAGCATTTT	CATSRRGRTSNQPQHF
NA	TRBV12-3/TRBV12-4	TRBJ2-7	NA	TGTGCCAGCAGTTTTAGCAGGTCTCCCTACGATCAGTACTTC	CASSFSRSPYDQYF
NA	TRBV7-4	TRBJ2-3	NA	TGTGCCAGCAGCTTGGCAGGGCAAAGCACAGATACGCAGTATTTT	CASSLAGQSTDTQYF
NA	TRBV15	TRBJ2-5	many	TGTGCCACCAGCAGCCCCGGGACATTAAAAGAGACCCAGTACTTC	CATSSPGTLKETQYF
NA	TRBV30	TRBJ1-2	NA	TGTGCCTGGAGTTTGGGGACCAACTATGGCTACACCTTC	CAWSLGTNYGYTF
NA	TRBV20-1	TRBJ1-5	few	TGCAGTGCTCGTCCGATCGCACCGAATCAGCCCCAGCATTTT	CSARPIAPNQPQHF
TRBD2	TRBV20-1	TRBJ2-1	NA	TGCAGTGCTAGGAAACCTAGCGGGAGTGACTACAATGAGCAGTTCTTC	CSARKPSGSDYNEQFF
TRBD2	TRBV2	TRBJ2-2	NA	TGTGCCAGTAGAGGACTAGCGGAGTACACCGGGGAGCTGTTTTTT	CASRGLAEYTGELFF
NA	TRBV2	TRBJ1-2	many	TGTGCCAGCAGTGAAAGGGGCTACACCTTC	CASSERGYTF
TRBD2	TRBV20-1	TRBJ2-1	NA	TGCAGTGCTAGAAGGCTAGCGGGAGACTTCAATGAGCAGTTCTTC	CSARRLAGDFNEQFF
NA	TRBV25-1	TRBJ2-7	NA	TGTGCCAGCAGTGACCTTCAGGGATACGAGCAGTACTTC	CASSDLQGYEQYF
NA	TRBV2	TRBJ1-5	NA	TGTGCCAGCAGTCTACAGGGAGGTAATCAGCCCCAGCATTTT	CASSLQGGNQPQHF
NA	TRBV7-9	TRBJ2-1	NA	TGTGCCAGCACCACCTACAATGAGCAGTTCTTC	CASTTYNEQFF
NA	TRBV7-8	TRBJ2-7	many	TGTGCCAGCAGCTTAGTCGGGGAGCAGTACTTC	CASSLVGEQYF
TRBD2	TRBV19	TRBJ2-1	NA	TGTGCCAGTAGTATAGACGGGGGGTGGAATGAGCAGTTCTTC	CASSIDGGWNEQFF
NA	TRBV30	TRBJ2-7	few	TGTGCCTGTTTGAGCGGGTACGAGCAGTACTTC	CACLSGYEQYF
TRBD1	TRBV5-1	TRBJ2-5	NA	TGCGCCAGCAGTGTTGGGACAGGGAGGGAGACCCAGTACTTC	CASSVGTGRETQYF